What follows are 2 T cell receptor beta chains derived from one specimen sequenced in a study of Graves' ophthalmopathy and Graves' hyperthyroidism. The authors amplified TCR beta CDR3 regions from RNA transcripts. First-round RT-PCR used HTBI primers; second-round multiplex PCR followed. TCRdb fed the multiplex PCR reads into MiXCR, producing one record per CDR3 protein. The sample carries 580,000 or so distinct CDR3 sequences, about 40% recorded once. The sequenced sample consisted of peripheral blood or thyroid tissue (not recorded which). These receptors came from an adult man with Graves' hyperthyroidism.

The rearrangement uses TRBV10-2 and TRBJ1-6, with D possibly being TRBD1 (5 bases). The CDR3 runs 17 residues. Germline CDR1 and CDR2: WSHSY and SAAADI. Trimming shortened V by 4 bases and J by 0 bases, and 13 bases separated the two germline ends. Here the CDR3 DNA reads TGCGCCAGCAGTGGTTCCAGGGTCAACTCCTATAATTCACCCCTCCACTTT. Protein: CASSGSRVNSYNSPLHF.

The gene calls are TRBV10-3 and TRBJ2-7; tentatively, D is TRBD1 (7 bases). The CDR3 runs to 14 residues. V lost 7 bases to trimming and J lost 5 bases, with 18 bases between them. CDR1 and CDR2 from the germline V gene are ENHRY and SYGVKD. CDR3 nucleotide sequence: TGTGCCATCACCCCGGACAGGAGGGACCACGAGCAGTACTTC. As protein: CAITPDRRDHEQYF.